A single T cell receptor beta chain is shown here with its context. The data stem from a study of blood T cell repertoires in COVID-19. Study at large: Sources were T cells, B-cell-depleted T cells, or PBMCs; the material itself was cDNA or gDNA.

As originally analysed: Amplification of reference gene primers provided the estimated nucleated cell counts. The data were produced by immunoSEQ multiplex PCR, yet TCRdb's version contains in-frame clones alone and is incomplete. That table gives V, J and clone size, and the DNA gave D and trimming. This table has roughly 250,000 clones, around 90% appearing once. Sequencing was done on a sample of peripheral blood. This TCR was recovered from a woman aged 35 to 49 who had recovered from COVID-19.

CDR3: CASSFANQTNEKLFF. CDR3 nucleotide sequence: TGTGCCAGCAGTTTTGCCAACCAGACTAATGAAAAACTGTTTTTT. V gene TRBV27 combines with J gene TRBJ1-4; D gene uncertain. The CDR3 is 15 amino acids. Germline assignment: CDR1 MNHEY and CDR2 SMNVEV (reference sequence). The V gene lost 3 bases and the J gene lost 2 bases, with 10 bases spanning the gap.